This T cell receptor (beta chain) is drawn from a study of OX40 agonist ivuxolimab in advanced cancers. Study background: Cohort: 80% to 90% men, mean age 60, aged roughly 23 to 79. Study-wide results and limits: Antigen specificity was not determined for the expanded peripheral T cells.

As for this clone: The target antigen is unknown.

Clones were sequenced by immunoSEQ multiplex PCR, and TCRdb holds only the in-frame ones, with some missing. The profile shows around 81,000 clones, approximately 87% of them singletons. The CDR3 has 14 amino acids. Trimming left V 1 base short and J 4 bases short, with 8 bases between. Germline CDR1 SGHKS, CDR2 YYEKEE (reference sequence). The chain couples TRBV5-5 to TRBJ2-2, with unresolved D. Here the sequenced sample was CD4+ or CD8+ T cells sorted from blood, taken in a trial of the OX40 agonist ivuxolimab. The TCR sequence derives from an adult with an advanced solid tumor such as melanoma, head and neck, liver or kidney cancer. The CDR3 is CASSLTWATGELFF. The CDR3 DNA reads TGTGCCAGCAGCTTGACATGGGCCACCGGGGAGCTGTTTTTT.